A selection of T cell receptor beta chains follows, all from one sample in a study of T-cell memory formation after mild COVID-19. A single record per CDR3 protein comes from TCRdb applying MiXCR to the 5' RACE reads. The sample includes some 150,000 distinct CDR3 sequences, roughly a quarter of them seen just once. What was sequenced was PBMCs or a T cell subset sorted from them (not recorded which). Receptors originate from an adult woman who had mild COVID-19 (a few samples of this study predate the infection). Cell type and time point are not known. Both conserved end residues are part of each CDR3. Each record gives: D gene, V gene, J gene, clone size, CDR3 protein, CDR3 DNA. The D gene is left open where the match is weak. Only part of the rows carry a size: once, few, many, or a class if the clone is expanded.

TRBD2	TRBV24-1	TRBJ2-1	few	CATSVTASGYNEQFF	TGTGCCACCAGTGTTACGGCTAGCGGGTACAATGAGCAGTTCTTC
TRBD1	TRBV5-1	TRBJ1-5	few	CASSPGTGVEPQHF	TGCGCCAGCAGCCCCGGGACAGGGGTAGAGCCCCAGCATTTT
TRBD1	TRBV12-3/TRBV12-4	TRBJ2-7	few	CASSWTGPYEQYF	TGTGCCAGCAGTTGGACAGGGCCCTACGAGCAGTACTTC
TRBD1	TRBV6-5	TRBJ2-1	few	CASSYRQGIPYNEQFF	TGTGCCAGCAGTTACCGACAGGGTATCCCCTACAATGAGCAGTTCTTC
NA	TRBV10-3	TRBJ2-7	NA	CAIRWEVTYEQYF	TGTGCCATAAGGTGGGAAGTGACCTACGAGCAGTACTTC
TRBD1	TRBV3-1	TRBJ2-5	few	CASSHLGQGGGETQYF	TGTGCCAGCAGCCACTTGGGACAGGGGGGAGGAGAGACCCAGTACTTC
NA	TRBV6-5	TRBJ1-1	few	CASSFTDGNTEAFF	TGTGCCAGCAGTTTTACTGACGGGAACACTGAAGCTTTCTTT
NA	TRBV2	TRBJ2-1	few	CASTQGLVEQFF	TGTGCCAGCACCCAAGGGCTGGTTGAGCAGTTCTTC
TRBD2	TRBV7-2	TRBJ2-5	few	CASSLRGVNQETQYF	TGTGCCAGCAGCTTACGGGGGGTTAACCAAGAGACCCAGTACTTC
NA	TRBV5-1	TRBJ2-3	NA	CASSLGADVKQYF	TGCGCCAGCAGCTTGGGAGCGGATGTGAAGCAGTATTTT
NA	TRBV13	TRBJ2-1	few	CASSFPRGEQFF	TGTGCCAGCAGCTTCCCCAGGGGCGAGCAGTTCTTC
NA	TRBV5-1	TRBJ2-5	many	CASSLTETQYF	TGCGCCAGCAGCTTAACCGAGACCCAGTACTTC
TRBD2	TRBV3-1	TRBJ2-1	NA	CASSQDIGAGGLGAYEQFF	TGTGCCAGCAGCCAAGATATTGGGGCAGGAGGACTAGGGGCCTATGAGCAGTTCTTC